This TCR beta chain came from a study of T-cell memory formation after mild COVID-19. Study overall: In these data, TCR clusters were largely donor specific. Whole-study findings and limits: Second-wave clones peaking on day 37 lacked confirmed SARS-CoV-2 specificity. Contracting CD4+ clones sat mainly in CM and EM; CD8+ in EMRA.

This clonotype showed up just a few times. Its antigen is unknown. TCRdb reanalysed the 5' RACE reads using MiXCR and keeps one entry per CDR3 protein. The sample has about 320,000 distinct CDR3 sequences, 13% to 15% seen once. The CDR3 is 12 residues long. Trimming cost V 2 bases and J 5 bases, with 6 bases left between them. Germline values: CDR1 SEHNR, CDR2 FQNEAQ (reference sequence). This receptor was taken from a man younger than 35 who had mild COVID-19 (a few samples of this study predate the infection). Cell type and time point are not known. The chain uses TRBV7-9 and TRBJ1-1; no definite D call. Sequencing was performed on PBMCs or a T cell subset sorted from them (not recorded which). CDR3 in amino acids: CASSLRTTEAFF. CDR3 DNA sequence: TGTGCCAGCAGCTTACGTACGACTGAAGCTTTCTTT.